This T cell receptor beta chain derives from a study of cytomegalovirus exposure and HLA in healthy donors. Broader study findings: Altogether, about 160 TCR beta chains were recorded as cytomegalovirus-associated. The sole available immune exposure information was CMV serostatus.

The PCR made use of 60 Vbeta and 13 Jbeta primers. TCRdb's copy holds only in-frame clones and misses some; the assay was immunoSEQ multiplex PCR. The data hold roughly 180,000 clones, with around 75% observed a single time. A note on this clone: Antigen specificity is unknown.

The sample was PBMCs. The receptor's source is a female donor in good health and CMV-seronegative.

The CDR3 spells CASSLEGTGRYEQYF. Written as DNA, the CDR3 is TGTGCCAGCAGCTTAGAAGGGACAGGGCGGTACGAGCAGTACTTC. The chain employs TRBV7-8 and TRBJ2-7; 9 bases agree with TRBD1. The CDR3 sequence is 15 residues long. The V gene's germline CDR1 is SGHVS and CDR2 FQNEAQ. The J segment lost 4 bases and the V segment lost 1 base, leaving 5 bases of the junction unmatched.